A single sample is the source of the 21 T cell receptor beta chains below, sequenced in a study of T cells after yellow fever vaccination. TCRdb re-called the 5' RACE reads through MiXCR, storing one row per CDR3 protein. The sample lists about 330,000 distinct CDR3 sequences, about 4% seen once, with 20% to 25% in the top ten. The source material was PBMCs, sampled 5 days after the yellow fever booster vaccination. All receptors derive from a young man who received the YFV17D yellow fever vaccine.

This clonotype was seen only once. The chain links TRBV6-5 to TRBJ2-5, with D unresolved. V shed 0 bases and J shed 4 bases, with 15 bases lying between them. The germline V gene encodes CDR1 MNHEY and CDR2 SVGAGI. This CDR3 is built from 16 residues. CDR3 sequence: CASSYSKTLTLETQYF. The CDR3 DNA follows: TGTGCCAGCAGTTACTCGAAGACTCTGACGTTAGAGACCCAGTACTTC.

The V gene is TRBV5-1, the J gene TRBJ1-1; 8 positions agree with TRBD1. The CDR3 extends over 14 amino acids. In germline, CDR1 is SGHRS, CDR2 YFSETQ. V was pared by 4 bases and J by 4 bases, with 6 bases of the junction left unmatched. For the CDR3, the DNA is TGCGCCAGCAGCCCGGACAGGGCCGCCACTGAAGCTTTCTTT. This codes for CASSPDRAATEAFF.

This clonotype has more than one count but fewer than ten. The V and J genes are TRBV6-5 and TRBJ1-1; D uncertain. Germline loops: CDR1 MNHEY, CDR2 SVGAGI. V was cut by 5 bases and J by 5 bases, with 12 bases left in between. This CDR3 spans 13 amino acids. CDR3 bases: TGTGCCAGCAGTCTCCCTGATTGGACTGAAGCTTTCTTT. This codes for CASSLPDWTEAFF.

This clonotype was seen many times. J is TRBJ2-3 and V is TRBV4-3, with D maybe TRBD1 (5 bases). Looked up from germline, CDR1 is LGHNA and CDR2 is YSLEER. The CDR3 has 16 residues. Deletions cut 3 bases from V and 7 bases from J, with 20 bases between. The DNA of the CDR3 is TGCGCCAGCAGCCAGGGGCTTCCCGATTCCGAGTATACGCAGTATTTT. This codes for CASSQGLPDSEYTQYF.

The V and J genes are TRBV10-3 and TRBJ1-2; D gene uncertain. V was clipped by 4 bases and J by 2 bases, with 5 bases between them. The CDR3 contains 12 residues. In germline, CDR1 is ENHRY, CDR2 SYGVKD. This CDR3 reads CAISATNYGYTF. Written as DNA, the CDR3 is TGTGCCATCAGTGCAACCAACTATGGCTACACCTTC.

This clonotype was seen a handful of times. The rearrangement links TRBV18 to TRBJ2-3, with 8 nucleotides matching TRBD1. The germline CDR1 and CDR2 sequences are KGHSH and LQKENI. J gave up 1 base and V 2 bases, and 2 bases lay outside the gene matches. The CDR3 length is 15 residues. Written as DNA, the CDR3 is TGTGCCAGCTCACCAAACAGGGGGGGCACAGATACGCAGTATTTT. It encodes CASSPNRGGTDTQYF.

This clonotype was counted at least ten times. The rearrangement uses TRBV7-8 and TRBJ1-4; D might be TRBD1 (6 bases). Trimming stripped 3 bases from V and 6 bases from J, with 11 bases between. The CDR3 has 14 amino acids. Germline assignment: CDR1 SGHVS and CDR2 FQNEAQ. CDR3 loop: CASSFEGEYEKLFF. The CDR3 DNA sequence: TGTGCCAGCAGCTTCGAGGGGGAGTATGAAAAACTGTTTTTT.

For this clonotype: Given the absence of the conserved phenylalanine or tryptophan at the CDR3 end, a read error is likely. The limits of the CDR3 on the DNA are not certain, so only TCRdb's listed CDR3 is given. The chain recombines TRBV20-1 with TRBJ1-2; TRBD1, the D gene given by the table, was not confirmed from the DNA. The germline V gene encodes CDR1 DFQATT and CDR2 SNEGSKA (reference sequence). The CDR3 totals 10 residues, both ends included. CDR3 amino acids: CSADPGSAIL.

This clonotype was seen more than once but under ten times. The V call is TRBV7-8, the J call TRBJ2-3; 8 positions match TRBD2. The junction had 11 bases not matched to a gene; V was cut back by 3 bases and J by 9 bases. The CDR3 spans 15 residues. Germline CDR1 reads SGHVS; CDR2 reads FQNEAQ. CDR3 amino acids: CASSLSSGLQGTQYF. CDR3 coding DNA: TGTGCCAGCAGCTTGTCTAGCGGGCTCCAGGGGACGCAGTATTTT.

This clonotype was seen only a few times. This chain uses TRBV15 with TRBJ2-1, with TRBD1 matching over 8 bases. The trim removed 3 bases at V and 6 bases at J, leaving 10 bases unmatched. Germline assignment: CDR1 LNHNV and CDR2 YYDKDF (reference sequence). This CDR3 contains 16 residues. CDR3 sequence: CATSRDRDRLTNEQFF. DNA for the CDR3: TGTGCCACCAGCAGGGACCGGGACAGGCTAACCAATGAGCAGTTCTTC. Full variable domain (rest looked up from reference TRBV15 and TRBJ2-1): DAMVIQNPRYQVTQFGKPVTLSCSQTLNHNVMYWYQQKSSQAPKLLFHYYDKDFNNEADTPDNFQSRRPNTSFCFLDIRSPGLGDTAMYLCATSRDRDRLTNEQFFGPGTRLTVL.

This clonotype was seen a handful of times. The rearrangement uses TRBV6-4 and TRBJ2-1; tentatively, D is TRBD2 (6 bases). The V end was cut by 3 bases, the J end by 4 bases, with 16 bases between. Germline CDR1 and CDR2: MRHNA and SNTAGT. This CDR3 is built from 16 residues. CDR3 residues: CASSDRPTSGYNEQFF. CDR3 bases: TGTGCCAGCAGTGATCGGCCGACTAGTGGTTACAATGAGCAGTTCTTC.

The table lists this clonotype with many counts. The V and J genes are TRBV6-1 and TRBJ2-1; TRBD1 aligns across 7 bases. CDR3 length equals 13 residues. V lost 8 bases, J lost 6 bases, and 7 bases stayed unmatched. CDR1 is MNHNS and CDR2 is SASEGT in the germline V gene. The CDR3 loop is CASPGQYTNEQFF. In DNA, the CDR3 is TGTGCCAGCCCGGGACAGTACACCAATGAGCAGTTCTTC.

The table lists this clonotype with a few counts. This chain uses TRBV4-1 with TRBJ2-7, with D perhaps TRBD2 (6 bases). Trimming left V 4 bases short and J 2 bases short, with 12 bases between. Per the germline V gene, CDR1 is MGHRA and CDR2 is YSYEKL. The CDR3 length is 14 residues. The CDR3: CASSPRRGAYEQYV. CDR3 DNA sequence: TGCGCCAGCAGCCCCCGGCGGGGCGCCTACGAGCAGTACGTC.

This clonotype was seen ten or more times. The chain is built from TRBV7-2 and TRBJ2-5, with D unclear. V lost 2 bases and J 7 bases, leaving 8 bases between the germline ends. Per the germline V gene, CDR1 is SGHTA and CDR2 is FQGNSA. The CDR3 loop spans 12 amino acids. CDR3 bases: TGTGCCAGCAGCTTAATGGAGAGGACCCAGTACTTC. Translation gives CASSLMERTQYF.

V and J are TRBV30 and TRBJ1-2; D unclear. Trimming shortened V by 0 bases and J by 2 bases, and 1 base separated the two germline ends. Germline V lookup: CDR1 GTSNPN, CDR2 SVGIG (reference sequence). CDR3 length: 11 amino acids. The CDR3 here is CAWSVNYGYTF. The CDR3 DNA reads as TGTGCCTGGAGTGTGAACTATGGCTACACCTTC.

The chain links TRBV5-4 to TRBJ1-2, with 9 bases lining up with TRBD1. From germline, CDR1 is SGHNT and CDR2 YYREEE (reference sequence). This CDR3 region has 15 residues. Unmatched junction bases numbered 6, after V lost 4 bases and J lost 2 bases. The CDR3 DNA reads as TGTGCCAGCAGCCGTCCCGGGACAGGGAACTATGGCTACACCTTC. Translated: CASSRPGTGNYGYTF.

The CDR3 nucleotides are TGTGCCAGCAGCTTTTCCAGGGGGGGGACCGGGGAGCTGTTTTTT. This sequence encodes CASSFSRGGTGELFF. The V gene is TRBV7-8, the J gene TRBJ2-2; D might be TRBD1 or TRBD2, each matching 7 bases. Trimming removed 3 bases at V and 5 bases at J, with 13 bases between. The CDR3 runs 15 residues. Per germline, CDR1 SGHVS and CDR2 FQNEAQ.

This clonotype was seen ten or more times. The rearrangement joins TRBV6-5 to TRBJ1-5; unclear D gene. Germline assignment: CDR1 MNHEY and CDR2 SVGAGI. V was clipped by 10 bases and J by 2 bases, with 12 bases between them. The CDR3 sequence is 13 residues long. CDR3 region: CATRLNGNQPQHF. The DNA of the CDR3 is TGTGCCACCAGGTTGAACGGCAATCAGCCCCAGCATTTT.

The chain recombines TRBV7-9 with TRBJ1-1, with D uncertain. CDR3 length: 15 amino acids. In germline, CDR1 is SEHNR, CDR2 FQNEAQ (reference sequence). V was shortened by 3 bases and J by 1 base, with 12 bases between the two germline ends. CDR3 nucleotide sequence: TGTGCCAGCAGCTTCGTGGTAGATTGGAACACTGAAGCTTTCTTT. Residues: CASSFVVDWNTEAFF.

The chain joins TRBV4-3 to TRBJ1-3, with unresolved D. Trimming took off 4 bases at V and 0 bases at J, with 13 bases between the two ends. The CDR3 consists of 16 residues. Germline values: CDR1 LGHNA, CDR2 YSLEER. The chain's CDR3 is CASSPSPAASGNTIYF. Written as DNA, the CDR3 is TGCGCCAGCAGCCCGTCTCCAGCAGCCTCTGGAAACACCATATATTTT.

This clonotype was observed a handful of times. V usage is TRBV27 and J usage is TRBJ1-6; no clear D. Trimming left V 4 bases short and J 1 base short, with 11 bases between. CDR1 is MNHEY and CDR2 is SMNVEV in the germline V gene (reference sequence). This CDR3 is 16 amino acids long. The CDR3: CASSWAAVSYNSPLHF. In nucleotides, the CDR3 is TGTGCCAGCAGTTGGGCGGCGGTTTCCTATAATTCACCCCTCCACTTT.